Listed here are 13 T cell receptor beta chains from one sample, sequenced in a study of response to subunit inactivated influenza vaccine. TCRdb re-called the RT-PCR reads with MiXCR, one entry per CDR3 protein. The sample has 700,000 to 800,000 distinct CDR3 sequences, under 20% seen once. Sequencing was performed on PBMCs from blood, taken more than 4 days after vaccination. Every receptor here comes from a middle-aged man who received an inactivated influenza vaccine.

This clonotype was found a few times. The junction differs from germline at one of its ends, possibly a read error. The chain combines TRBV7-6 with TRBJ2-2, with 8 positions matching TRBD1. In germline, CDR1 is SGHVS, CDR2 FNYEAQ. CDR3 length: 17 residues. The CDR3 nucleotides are TGTGCCAGCAGCTTAGTCCCCCGGACAGGGAACGCCGGGGAGCTGTTTTTT. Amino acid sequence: CASSLVPRTGNAGELFF.

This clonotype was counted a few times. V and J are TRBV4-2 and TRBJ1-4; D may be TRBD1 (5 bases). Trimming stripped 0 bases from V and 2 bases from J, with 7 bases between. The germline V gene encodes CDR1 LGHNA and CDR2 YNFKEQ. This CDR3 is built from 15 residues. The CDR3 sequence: CASSQDRATNEKLFF. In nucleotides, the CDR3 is TGTGCCAGCAGCCAAGACAGGGCCACTAATGAAAAACTGTTTTTT.

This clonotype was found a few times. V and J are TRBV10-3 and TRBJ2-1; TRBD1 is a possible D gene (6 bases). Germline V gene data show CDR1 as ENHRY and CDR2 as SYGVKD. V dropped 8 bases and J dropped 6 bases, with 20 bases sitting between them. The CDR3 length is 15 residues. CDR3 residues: CAIGADRSFINEQFF. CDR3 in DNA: TGTGCCATCGGGGCTGACAGGTCCTTCATCAATGAGCAGTTCTTC.

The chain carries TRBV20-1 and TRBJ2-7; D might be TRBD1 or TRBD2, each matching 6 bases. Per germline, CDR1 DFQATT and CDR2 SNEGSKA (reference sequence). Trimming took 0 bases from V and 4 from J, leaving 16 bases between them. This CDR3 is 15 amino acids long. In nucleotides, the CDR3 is TGCAGTGCTAGAGATGCGGGACAACTAATTTACGAGCAGTACTTC. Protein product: CSARDAGQLIYEQYF.

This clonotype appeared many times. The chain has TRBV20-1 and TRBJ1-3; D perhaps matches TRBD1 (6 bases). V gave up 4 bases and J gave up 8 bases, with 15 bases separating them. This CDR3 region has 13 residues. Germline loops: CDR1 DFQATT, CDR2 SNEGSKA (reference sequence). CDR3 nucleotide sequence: TGCAGTGCTAAGTCAGGGGATGGGGACACCATATATTTT. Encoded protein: CSAKSGDGDTIYF.

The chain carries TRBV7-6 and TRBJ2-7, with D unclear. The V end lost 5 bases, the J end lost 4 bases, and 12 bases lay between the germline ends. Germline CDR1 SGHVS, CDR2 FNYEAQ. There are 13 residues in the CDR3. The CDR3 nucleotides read TGTGCCAGCAGCCCCGACGAATCGTACGAGCAGTACTTC. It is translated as CASSPDESYEQYF.

CDR3 sequence (DNA): TGTGCCAGCAGCTTAGGGAAATTTGCGGGAAATGCCTACAATGAGCAGTTCTTC. The encoded protein is CASSLGKFAGNAYNEQFF. The V call is TRBV11-1, the J call TRBJ2-1; a possible D gene is TRBD2 (6 bases). This CDR3 has 18 residues. Germline V gene lookup returns CDR1 SGHAT and CDR2 FQDESV (reference sequence). Trimming took 1 base from V and 2 from J, leaving 18 bases between them.

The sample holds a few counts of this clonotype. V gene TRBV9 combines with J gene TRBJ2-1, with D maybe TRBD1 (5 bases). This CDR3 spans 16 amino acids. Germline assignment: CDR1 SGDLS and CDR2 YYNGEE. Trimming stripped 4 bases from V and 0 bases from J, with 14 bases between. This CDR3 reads CASSQSLRASYNEQFF. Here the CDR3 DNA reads TGTGCCAGCAGCCAGAGCCTCAGGGCCTCCTACAATGAGCAGTTCTTC.

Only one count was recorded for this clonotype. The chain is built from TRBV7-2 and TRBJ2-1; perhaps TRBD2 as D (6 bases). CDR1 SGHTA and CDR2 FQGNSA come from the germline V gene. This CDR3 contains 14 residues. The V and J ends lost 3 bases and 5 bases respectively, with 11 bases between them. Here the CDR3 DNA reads TGTGCCAGCAGCTTCCGACTAGTGAACAATGAGCAGTTCTTC. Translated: CASSFRLVNNEQFF.

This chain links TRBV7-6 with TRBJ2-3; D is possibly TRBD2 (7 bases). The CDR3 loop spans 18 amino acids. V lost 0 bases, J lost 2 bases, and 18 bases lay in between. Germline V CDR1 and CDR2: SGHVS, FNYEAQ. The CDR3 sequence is CASSLALSGGGLTDTQYF. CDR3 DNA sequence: TGTGCCAGCAGCTTAGCGCTGTCCGGCGGGGGCCTCACAGATACGCAGTATTTT.

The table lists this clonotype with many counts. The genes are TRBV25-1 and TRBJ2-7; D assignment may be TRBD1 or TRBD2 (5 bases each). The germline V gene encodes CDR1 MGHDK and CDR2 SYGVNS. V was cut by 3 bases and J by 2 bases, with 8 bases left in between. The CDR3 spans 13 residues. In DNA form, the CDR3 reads TGTGCCAGCAGTGAGAGGGGACCCTACGAGCAGTACTTC. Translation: CASSERGPYEQYF.

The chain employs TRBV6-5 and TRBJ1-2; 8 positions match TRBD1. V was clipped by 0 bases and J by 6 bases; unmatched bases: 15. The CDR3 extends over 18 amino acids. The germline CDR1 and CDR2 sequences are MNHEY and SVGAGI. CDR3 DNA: TGTGCCAGCAGTTACTCGCCCTCCCTTAGACAGGGGCAGGATGGCTACACCTTC. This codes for CASSYSPSLRQGQDGYTF.

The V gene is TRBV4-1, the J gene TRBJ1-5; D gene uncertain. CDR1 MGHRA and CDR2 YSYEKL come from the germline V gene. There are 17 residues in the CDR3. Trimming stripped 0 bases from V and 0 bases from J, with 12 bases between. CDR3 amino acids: CASSQDVWAGSNQPQHF. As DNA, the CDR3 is TGCGCCAGCAGCCAAGATGTCTGGGCAGGTAGCAATCAGCCCCAGCATTTT.